These T cell receptor beta chains were read from a single sample in a study of regulatory T cells in long-lasting Graves disease. TCRdb independently ran MiXCR on the multiplex PCR reads; one entry per CDR3 protein. In the table there are about 320,000 distinct CDR3 sequences, over 15% of which are singletons. The material was peripheral blood mononuclear cells (PBMCs), obtained at new diagnosis, from a patient treated with antithyroid drugs. These receptors were collected from a female donor with Graves disease. CDR3s include the opening cysteine and the closing phenylalanine or tryptophan. Fields, in order: D gene, V gene, J gene, CDR3 length, clone size, CDR3 DNA, CDR3 protein. A D gene is named only where the DNA matches it firmly. Size tells how often a clone was seen (once, few, many) or the class of an expanded clone, and some rows leave it out.

>-|TRBV19|TRBJ2-3|15|many
TGTGCCAGCGCGCTCCGGGACTTTGCCCCAGATACGCAGTATTTT
CASALRDFAPDTQYF
>-|TRBV28|TRBJ1-1|13|many
TGTGCCAGCAGTCCCCCAGAGAACACTGAAGCTTTCTTT
CASSPPENTEAFF
>-|TRBV7-9|TRBJ2-2|14|many
TGTGCCAAAGGGACTGGGGCTAACACCGGGGAGCTGTTTTTT
CAKGTGANTGELFF
>-|TRBV12-3/TRBV12-4|TRBJ2-1|15|many
TGTGCCAGCAGTTTCGACGAAGCTACCTACAATGAGCAGTTCTTC
CASSFDEATYNEQFF
>-|TRBV3-1|TRBJ2-7|14|many
TGTGCCAGCAGCCAATTCGGGCGGACCTACGAGCAGTACTTC
CASSQFGRTYEQYF
>-|TRBV10-3|TRBJ2-1|15|many
TGTGCCATCAGTGAGGGTGGTATCTCCTACAATGAGCAGTTCTTC
CAISEGGISYNEQFF
>TRBD1|TRBV6-2/TRBV6-3|TRBJ2-1|14|-
TGTGCCAGCAGTTACGCGTCGACAGGGAATGAGCAGTTCTTC
CASSYASTGNEQFF
>-|TRBV19|TRBJ2-1|14|many
TGTGCCAGTAGTATAGCAGGGTTCCACAATGAGCAGTTCTTC
CASSIAGFHNEQFF
>-|TRBV18|TRBJ2-5|16|-
TGTGCCAGCTCCCAAAACTGGGCTCCACAACACGAGACCCAGTACTTC
CASSQNWAPQHETQYF
>-|TRBV7-9|TRBJ2-1|14|many
TGTGCCAGCAGCTTAGGGCAGACTGTTGGAGAGGGGTTCTTC
CASSLGQTVGEGFF
>-|TRBV6-9|TRBJ1-1|16|many
TGTGCCAGCAGTTACGATACGGGACACCTGAACACTGAAGCTTTCTTT
CASSYDTGHLNTEAFF
>TRBD2|TRBV9|TRBJ2-7|14|-
TGTGCCAGCAGCGTCGAAGCGGGAGGGTCCGAGCAGTACTTC
CASSVEAGGSEQYF
>-|TRBV20-1|TRBJ1-4|17|-
TGCAGTGCTAGAGATTTAATAGGTTGGCAGGGTGGAGAAAAACTGTTTTTT
CSARDLIGWQGGEKLFF
>-|TRBV27|TRBJ2-1|13|many
-
CASSLSGSGRAFF
>TRBD2|TRBV9|TRBJ2-5|14|many
TGTGCCAGCAGCGCCACTAGCGGAATTGAGACCCAGTACTTC
CASSATSGIETQYF
>-|TRBV2|TRBJ2-7|11|many
TGTGCCAGCAGTGAAGCGGGGTGGCAGTACTTC
CASSEAGWQYF
>-|TRBV20-1|TRBJ2-7|15|many
TGCAGTGCTAGAGTAGGGCTAGTGGGGTCCTACGAGCAGTACTTC
CSARVGLVGSYEQYF
>TRBD1|TRBV6-2/TRBV6-3|TRBJ1-1|16|-
TGTGCCAGCAGTTCCCTAGGGACAGGGCCAAACACTGAAGCTTTCTTT
CASSSLGTGPNTEAFF
>TRBD1|TRBV28|TRBJ2-5|14|many
TGTGCCAGCAGTTGGACAGGGGCTCGGATCCCTTGGTACTTC
CASSWTGARIPWYF
>TRBD1|TRBV9|TRBJ1-2|12|many
TGTGCCAGCAGCGCGACAGGGGATGGCTACACCTTC
CASSATGDGYTF
>TRBD2|TRBV13|TRBJ2-7|12|-
TGTGCCAGCGGTAGCGGGAGAAGCGAGCAGTACTTC
CASGSGRSEQYF
>TRBD2|TRBV20-1|TRBJ2-1|14|-
TGCAGTGCTATCCAAAGCGGGAGGGGGCAGGGGCAGTTCTTC
CSAIQSGRGQGQFF
>-|TRBV10-3|TRBJ1-1|12|many
TGTGCCATCCGGGATACAATGGGGGAGGCTTTCTTT
CAIRDTMGEAFF
>-|TRBV25-1|TRBJ1-1|13|few
TGTGCCAGCAGGACGCCGGGACGCCTTGAAGCTTTCTTT
CASRTPGRLEAFF
>-|TRBV11-2|TRBJ2-5|14|many
TGTGCCAGCAGCCCGCCCGGGTCCCAAGAGACCCAGTACTTC
CASSPPGSQETQYF
>TRBD2|TRBV7-2|TRBJ2-5|16|many
TGTGCCAGCAGCATCGCCGGGACTAGCGGACAAGAGACCCAGTACTTC
CASSIAGTSGQETQYF
>TRBD2|TRBV24-1|TRBJ2-7|12|many
TGTGCCACCGGGACTAGTCAGGACGAGCAGTACTTC
CATGTSQDEQYF
>-|TRBV29-1|TRBJ2-7|12|many
TGCAGCGTAAAAAGAGGAACCTACGAGCAGTACTTC
CSVKRGTYEQYF
>TRBD1|TRBV6-2/TRBV6-3|TRBJ1-5|19|many
TGTGCCAGCAGCAAACCCCGGGACAGGGGGCCAGACAGCAATCAGCCCCAGCATTTT
CASSKPRDRGPDSNQPQHF
>TRBD2|TRBV2|TRBJ2-2|17|many
TGTGCCAGCAGTGAAGAGGGGACTAGCGGGTACACCGGGGAGCTGTTTTTT
CASSEEGTSGYTGELFF
>-|TRBV11-3|TRBJ1-1|15|-
TGTGCCAGCAGCTTAAAGGGGGGGGGCCGCACTGAAGCTTTCTTT
CASSLKGGGRTEAFF
>-|TRBV6-1|TRBJ2-7|20|many
TGTGCCAGCAGAACGCCACAGGGGGTCCCAAATAGCGGGTTGGCCTACGAGCAGTACTTC
CASRTPQGVPNSGLAYEQYF
>-|TRBV9|TRBJ1-1|15|many
TGTGCCAGCAGCTCCGGTCGCCCGGGGGCCACTGAAGCTTTCTTT
CASSSGRPGATEAFF
>TRBD2|TRBV2|TRBJ2-2|15|many
TGTGCCAGCGATTCGTTGGCGGGAGGAGGCGGGGAGCTGTTTTTT
CASDSLAGGGGELFF
>TRBD1|TRBV27|TRBJ2-3|13|few
TGTGCCAGCAGTTTAACAGGGGCAGATACGCAGTATTTT
CASSLTGADTQYF
>TRBD1|TRBV12-3/TRBV12-4|TRBJ2-1|15|many
TGTGCCACCAAAAATCGGGACAGGGAAGGTAATGAGCAGTTCTTC
CATKNRDREGNEQFF
>-|TRBV6-1|TRBJ2-5|16|many
TGTGCCAGCAGTGAAGAGGGGGGAACGGAACGAGAGACCCAGTACTTC
CASSEEGGTERETQYF
>-|TRBV28|TRBJ1-1|13|-
TGTGCCAGCGGGACCCGACTTAACACTGAAGCTTTCTTT
CASGTRLNTEAFF
>TRBD1|TRBV19|TRBJ1-3|17|-
TGTGCCAGTACCAGGGGGTGGACTTTTTTCCCTGGAAACACCATATATTTT
CASTRGWTFFPGNTIYF
>-|TRBV11-2|TRBJ2-5|15|many
TGTGCCAGCAGCTCGTTATCGACAGGACGAGAGACCCAGTACTTC
CASSSLSTGRETQYF
>-|TRBV3-1|TRBJ2-1|18|many
TGTGCCAGCAGCCAAAAGCAAGTTAGCGAGAGCTCCTACAATGAGCAGTTCTTC
CASSQKQVSESSYNEQFF
>-|TRBV5-5|TRBJ1-5|13|few
TGTGCCAGCAGCTTTACAGTCAATCAGCCCCAGCATTTT
CASSFTVNQPQHF
>-|TRBV2|TRBJ1-1|11|many
TGTGCCAGCAGCCGGGGGACTGAAGCTTTCTTT
CASSRGTEAFF
>TRBD2|TRBV6-1|TRBJ2-5|19|-
TGTGCCAGCAGTAGCACATTACTAGCGGGAGCTTCGTACCAAGAGACCCAGTACTTC
CASSSTLLAGASYQETQYF
>-|TRBV6-1|TRBJ2-5|14|-
TGTGCCAGCAGCCCCAGACAGACCCAAGAGACCCAGTACTTC
CASSPRQTQETQYF
>-|TRBV20-1|TRBJ2-1|15|many
TGCAGTGCCGACGCCGGGACTCTCTCCTACAATGAGCAGTTCTTC
CSADAGTLSYNEQFF
>-|TRBV12-3/TRBV12-4|TRBJ2-1|13|-
TGTGCCAGCAGGCCGACAGGTGGAAATGAGCAGTTCTTC
CASRPTGGNEQFF
>TRBD1|TRBV5-5|TRBJ2-3|16|-
TGTGCCAGCAGCATTCGACAGGGGATAGGCACAGATACGCAGTATTTT
CASSIRQGIGTDTQYF
>TRBD1|TRBV19|TRBJ1-5|14|many
TGTGCCAGTAGTATAGGACAGGGCGATCAGCCCCAGCATTTT
CASSIGQGDQPQHF
>-|TRBV29-1|TRBJ2-3|13|many
TGCAGCGTTGAGAAGGGAGACACAGATACGCAGTATTTT
CSVEKGDTDTQYF
>-|TRBV11-2|TRBJ2-3|14|many
TGTGCCAGTCTACTGTCGGGGGCGTCAGATACGCAGTATTTT
CASLLSGASDTQYF
>-|TRBV5-1|TRBJ2-5|14|many
TGCGCCAGCAGCCAGGGGACACTCCAAAAGACCCAGTACTTC
CASSQGTLQKTQYF
>TRBD1|TRBV11-3|TRBJ1-2|13|many
TGTGCCAGCAGCTCCCCGGGACAGGAGTCGACCACCTTC
CASSSPGQESTTF
>TRBD2|TRBV14|TRBJ2-1|14|many
TGTGCCAGCAGCCAGTTGGGAGGGTACAATGAGCAGTTCTTC
CASSQLGGYNEQFF
>-|TRBV6-1|TRBJ2-3|13|many
TGTGCCAGCAGGGGCGCCAGCACAGATACGCAGTATTTT
CASRGASTDTQYF
>TRBD1|TRBV9|TRBJ2-1|16|-
TGTGCCAGCAGCGTAAGGACAGGGCGTAAGGCTAATGAGCAGTTCTTC
CASSVRTGRKANEQFF
>TRBD2|TRBV30|TRBJ2-3|17|-
TGTGCCTGGAGTGTGGAGCTAGCGGGAGTGGAGACAGATACGCAGTATTTT
CAWSVELAGVETDTQYF
>TRBD2|TRBV12-3/TRBV12-4|TRBJ2-3|17|many
TGTGCCAGCAGTTCCCCCCCCGCGGCTAGCGGGAGAGATACGCAGTATTTT
CASSSPPAASGRDTQYF
>-|TRBV11-1|TRBJ1-2|13|many
TGTGCCAGCAGCCGCGGGGTTACCTATGGCTACACCTTC
CASSRGVTYGYTF